The TCR beta chain described here comes from a study of blood T cell repertoires in COVID-19 (dated by TCRdb to 2020 to 2022). About the investigation overall: Collaborator samples came from the United States, Italy and Spain and covered acute and convalescent phases of COVID-19. The material from the prospective study consisted of cDNA or gDNA derived from T cells, B-cell-depleted T cells, or PBMCs. Deeply sampled blood TCRbeta repertoires from subjects exposed to, actively infected with, or recovered from COVID-19 were included in the dataset. The repertoires were made available in a free public database intended to serve as a resource for research on the immune response to SARS-CoV-2. The samples were drawn from the first 160 participants of the ongoing ImmuneRACE study and from more than 1,000 subjects provided by 6 global collaborators. Nearly every sample came with metadata listing a de-identified subject ID, COVID-19 status, age in years and sex. Where available, HLA class I and class II types were obtained from metadata supplied by the sample provider rather than from assay-based typing.

On this clone: The specificity of this receptor is unknown. A read error may produce the germline difference seen at one junction end.

The CDR3 sequence holds 13 residues, the cysteine and phenylalanine included. Of the read, only the CDR3 DNA is kept; its 39 bases are in frame from base 1. The CDR1 and CDR2 encoded by the germline V gene are SGHVS and FQNEAQ. TCRbeta CDR3 regions were amplified from genomic DNA by means of the immunoSEQ Assay, a bias-controlled multiplex PCR. In the source study's methods: The number of nucleated cells in each sample was estimated by amplification of reference gene primers within the assay. Sequence reads were collapsed and filtered to measure the absolute abundance of every unique TCRbeta CDR3 rearrangement. Productive Simpson clonality was computed per sample as the square root of Simpson's diversity index over productive rearrangements. Here the immuneACCESS table is served through TCRdb, limited to in-frame sequences with V and J called. Missing clones are a known gap in these copies; in checked studies unresolved V genes cover under half, and the rest lacks a known reason. That table furnishes V, J and clone size, whereas the DNA furnished D and trimming. The sample yields fewer than 150,000 clones; around 83% were counted once. In total, the top ten clones hold about 3.4% of the sample.

What the research found in general, with its limitations: The amount of clinical and demographic metadata varied by source and participant and was provided uncurated.

Each collaborating institution followed its own protocols to collect whole blood in K2EDTA tubes. Collaborator samples were shipped for TCRbeta analysis as frozen whole blood, isolated PBMCs, or DNA extracted from either sample type. This sequence uses TRBV7-8 and TRBJ2-7; 6 matching bases give a weak D call of TRBD1. The sequence derives from a man aged 35 to 55 with acute or convalescent COVID-19. Material for sequencing was peripheral blood. In nucleotide form, the sequence is TGTGCCAGCAGCGGGGGACACTCCCACGAGCAGTACTTC. Its product reads: CASSGGHSHEQYF.